A selection of T cell receptor beta chains follows, all from one sample in a study of metastatic and nonmetastatic thyroid tumors. TCRdb re-called clones via MiXCR from the PCR reads. Found here are about 19,000 clones, 30% to 40% of them singletons; the top ten hold roughly 10%. The sequencing sample was made of tumor tissue. The receptors derive from a male donor with papillary thyroid cancer or a benign thyroid nodule (not recorded which). Some clones in this sample may be carry-over from other donors' samples. Both conserved end residues are part of each CDR3. A D gene is named only where the DNA matches it firmly. A clone size is listed for some rows: how often the clone was seen (once, few, many), or a class if it is expanded.

clone_size j_call v_call d_call cdr3_nt cdr3_aa
many TRBJ2-5 TRBV7-7 . TGTGCCAGCAGCTTAGCGCCCGAGGGGGAGACCCAGTACTTC CASSLAPEGETQYF
. TRBJ2-1 TRBV20-1 . TGCAGTGCTAGAGCCTTTTTGGAGGTCTACAATGAGCAGTTCTTC CSARAFLEVYNEQFF
few TRBJ1-1 TRBV12-2 . TGTGCAAGTCGCACCCGGACAGGTGGGAACACTGAAGCTTTCTTT CASRTRTGGNTEAFF
large TRBJ1-3 TRBV12-3/TRBV12-4 TRBD1 TGTGCCAGCAGAACGACAGGGACTCCTGGAAACACCATATATTTT CASRTTGTPGNTIYF
many TRBJ2-7 TRBV15 . TGTGCCACCAGCAGACGCCGCCTCAGGGGGGGGACAGGCGCCACCTACGAGCAGTACTTC CATSRRRLRGGTGATYEQYF
. TRBJ2-7 TRBV6-1 TRBD2 TGTGCCAGCAGCTCCCTAGCGGGAGACTACGAGCAGTACTTC CASSSLAGDYEQYF
many TRBJ1-5 TRBV7-2 . TGTGCCAGCAGCTGGGGCAGCCAGCCCCAGCATTTT CASSWGSQPQHF
. TRBJ1-1 TRBV6-1 . TGTGCCAGCAGCCCACGGGGGGGGAACACTGAAGCTTTCTTT CASSPRGGNTEAFF
few TRBJ2-2 TRBV19 . TGTGCCAGTAGTATTCTTCCGATCACCGGGGAGCTGTTTTTT CASSILPITGELFF
. TRBJ2-7 TRBV20-1 . TGCAGTGCTAGAATTCAGGGGATGTGGGGGTCCTACGAGCAGTACTTC CSARIQGMWGSYEQYF
many TRBJ2-1 TRBV11-3 TRBD2 TGTGCCAGCAACCGTAGCTCTTCCGGGGGGAATGAGCAGTTCTTC CASNRSSSGGNEQFF
. TRBJ2-3 TRBV4-1 . TGCGCCAGCAGCCAAGGGGGGACCCGAGGAACAGATACGCAGTATTTT CASSQGGTRGTDTQYF
. TRBJ2-1 TRBV20-1 TRBD2 TGCAGTGCTAGACTAGCGGGGGAGGATGAGCAGTTCTTC CSARLAGEDEQFF
. TRBJ2-1 TRBV6-1 TRBD2 TGTGCCAGCAGTGATTCCGGGACTAGCGGGGGGGACGAGCAGTTCTTC CASSDSGTSGGDEQFF
. TRBJ2-7 TRBV10-1 . TGCGCCAGCAGTGAGACGGGGGACTACGAGCAGTACTTC CASSETGDYEQYF
many TRBJ2-3 TRBV30 . TGTGCCTGGAGGGCGGGGTATAGCACAGATACACAGTATTTT CAWRAGYSTDTQYF
many TRBJ2-2 TRBV7-9 . TGTGCCAGCAGCATGGAATACACCGGGGAGCTGTTTTTT CASSMEYTGELFF
. TRBJ2-5 TRBV2 . TGTGCCAGCAGTGGAGAAGATGGAGTGACCCAGAACTTC CASSGEDGVTQNF
many TRBJ1-5 TRBV6-1 . TGTGCCAGCACGGCGGGGGGCCTTAGCAATCAGCCCCAGCATTTT CASTAGGLSNQPQHF
many TRBJ1-6 TRBV12-3/TRBV12-4 . TGTGCCAGCAACATCCTTGGGCGCTATAATTCACCCCTCCACTTT CASNILGRYNSPLHF
. TRBJ2-5 TRBV7-8 TRBD2 TGTGCCAGCAGCTTATTTCGACTAGCGGGTGTGGATACCCAGTACTTC CASSLFRLAGVDTQYF
. TRBJ2-7 TRBV5-1 . TGCGCCCGCAGCTTGGACTTGCGGGGCGAGCCGTACTTC CARSLDLRGEPYF
. TRBJ2-3 TRBV12-3/TRBV12-4 . TGTGCCAGCGTTCCCCCTGGGGAGCCAGATACGCAGTATTTT CASVPPGEPDTQYF
. TRBJ1-1 TRBV5-1 TRBD1 TGCGCCAGCAGCCAGGTGGGACAGATGAACACTGAAGCTTTCTTT CASSQVGQMNTEAFF
. TRBJ1-2 TRBV20-1 . TGCAGTGCTAGCGACGCAGGGAACTATGGCTACACCTTC CSASDAGNYGYTF
. TRBJ1-2 TRBV28 TRBD1 TGTGCCAGCAGACCGACAGGGGGCGGCTATGGCTACACCTTC CASRPTGGGYGYTF
medium-sized TRBJ2-1 TRBV2 . TGTGCCAGCATGAAAGGCGTTTCCTACAATGAGCAGTTCTTC CASMKGVSYNEQFF
many TRBJ2-1 TRBV20-1 . TGCAGTGCTAGAGTCTCTGCGGGAAGCTCCTACAATGAGCAGTTCTTC CSARVSAGSSYNEQFF
. TRBJ2-7 TRBV20-1 TRBD2 TGCAGTGATAGAGTTCGGGCTAGCGGGGGAGACCAGTACTTC CSDRVRASGGDQYF
many TRBJ2-7 TRBV10-3 TRBD1 TGTGCCATCAGCGAGGACAGGACCTACGAGCAGTACTTC CAISEDRTYEQYF
medium-sized TRBJ2-6 TRBV6-5 . TGTGCCAGCAGTTACGAGGCAGGCATCTCTGGGGCCAACGTCCTGACTTTC CASSYEAGISGANVLTF
few TRBJ1-6 TRBV28 . TGTGCCAGCAGTTCCCCCGCTATTACGGCTAATTCACCCCTCCACTTT CASSSPAITANSPLHF
many TRBJ1-2 TRBV3-1 . TGTGCCAGCAGCCTAGGGGACAACTATGGCTACACCTTC CASSLGDNYGYTF
few TRBJ1-3 TRBV6-6 . TGTGCCAGCAGTTCCGGACAGTTTGGAAACACCATATATTTT CASSSGQFGNTIYF
. TRBJ1-1 TRBV20-1 . TGCAGTGCTAGAGGTTCGACAGAGAACACTGAAGCTTTCTTT CSARGSTENTEAFF
. TRBJ2-5 TRBV7-9 . TGTGCCAGCAGCTTTGGGTGGACAGTGGGGGAGACCCAGTACTTC CASSFGWTVGETQYF
. TRBJ2-4 TRBV6-8 . TGTGCCAGCAGCCACTTCCGGGGCTATCGTGGGGCCAAAAACATTCAGTACTTC CASSHFRGYRGAKNIQYF
. TRBJ2-7 TRBV18 . TGTGCCAGCTCACCGGCAGCCGACGAGCAGTACTTC CASSPAADEQYF
many TRBJ2-1 TRBV20-1 TRBD2 TGCAGTGCTAGGGGACTAGCGGGAGTCCCCCATGAGCAGTTCTTC CSARGLAGVPHEQFF
many TRBJ1-1 TRBV29-1 . TGCAGCGTTGCCCCTCGGGGCGAAGCTTTCTTT CSVAPRGEAFF
. TRBJ1-6 TRBV4-2 . TGTGCCAGCAGCCAAGGGGGGCAAGGATCACCCCTCCACTTT CASSQGGQGSPLHF